This T cell receptor (beta chain) comes out of a study of blood T cells in healthy people across ages. A second PCR of 7 to 11 cycles used a sample-barcoded 5' primer and a J-beta primer mix. Each sample provided no less than 2.5 million CDR3-containing paired-end reads. One entry per CDR3 protein, called by TCRdb with MiXCR from the 5' RACE reads. The sample lists 1.8 million or so distinct CDR3 sequences; 30% to 40% were seen once. The sequenced sample consisted of blood. The TCR sequence derives from a human donor in good health.

CDR3 bases: TGTGCCAGCAGCGTAGGGGCAGTCGGAAACACCATATATTTT. Amino acids: CASSVGAVGNTIYF. The V and J genes are TRBV9 and TRBJ1-3; D is unclear. In germline, CDR1 is SGDLS, CDR2 YYNGEE. The CDR3 consists of 14 residues. Trimming shortened V by 0 bases and J by 4 bases, and 8 bases separated the two germline ends.